A single sample is the source of the 14 T cell receptor beta chains below, sequenced in a study of molecular identifiers for immune sequencing clone quantification. TCRdb ran MiXCR on the PCR reads and lists one entry per CDR3 protein. The sample records approximately 93,000 distinct CDR3 sequences, around a quarter being singletons. Sequencing was done on a sample of naive CD8+ T cells from blood, with Jurkat cell RNA spiked in. Subset described: FACS-sorted CD8+CD4-CCR7+CD45RA+ naive T cells. The receptors here all came from a human donor in good health. Some libraries in this study had Jurkat cell RNA spiked in.

Details on this clonotype: This may come from a read error, since a much larger clone is one base off. V and J are TRBV4-3 and TRBJ1-3, with a weak D call TRBD1 (5 bases). The CDR3 consists of 16 residues. Germline loops: CDR1 LGHNA, CDR2 YSLEER. Trimming cost V 0 bases and J 6 bases, with 15 bases left between them. CDR3 in amino acids: CASSQDLEGPENTIYF. CDR3 sequence (DNA): TGCGCCAGCAGCCAAGATTTGGAGGGGCCGGAAAACACCATATATTTT.

As to this clonotype: One end of the junction does not line up with germline, which may come from a read error. The chain carries TRBV29-1 and TRBJ1-1; a possible D gene is TRBD1 (6 bases). Germline assignment: CDR1 SQVTM and CDR2 ANQGSEA. This CDR3 comprises 14 residues. The CDR3 DNA sequence: TGCCGCGTTGTAGGACAGTGGATGATCACTGAAGCTCTCTTT. Protein: CRVVGQWMITEALF.

This clonotype was seen only a few times. This rearrangement joins TRBV4-3 to TRBJ2-7; 7 bases agree with TRBD1. CDR1 is LGHNA, CDR2 YSLEER, per germline. Trimming removed 0 bases from V and 2 bases from J; junction bases left unmatched: 4. The CDR3 runs 15 residues. This CDR3 reads CASSQDRDRAYEQYF. CDR3 sequence (DNA): TGCGCCAGCAGCCAAGATCGAGACAGGGCCTACGAGCAGTACTTC.

This chain joins TRBV4-1 and TRBJ2-3; either TRBD1 or TRBD2 may fit D (7 bases each). CDR1 and CDR2 (germline): MGHRA, YSYEKL. This CDR3 contains 16 residues. The V gene lost 1 base and the J gene lost 2 bases, with 13 bases spanning the gap. CDR3 DNA sequence: TGCGCCAGCAGCCAAGGGGGGGGACAGTACACAGATACGCAGTATTTT. Residues: CASSQGGGQYTDTQYF.

This clonotype was seen at least ten times. This sequence joins TRBV19 and TRBJ2-5; TRBD2 aligns across 8 bases. V shed 4 bases, J shed 2 bases, and the junction held 6 bases outside the gene matches. CDR3 length equals 15 residues. Per germline, CDR1 LNHDA and CDR2 SQIVND (reference sequence). CDR3: CASSTTTSEQETQYF. CDR3 DNA sequence: TGTGCCAGTAGTACCACGACTAGCGAACAAGAGACCCAGTACTTC.

This clonotype has more than one count but fewer than ten. This chain joins TRBV12-3 or TRBV12-4 and TRBJ2-3; the match to TRBD1 covers 8 bases. The CDR3 extends over 15 amino acids. J lost 2 bases, V lost 5 bases, and 6 bases had no gene match. CDR3 sequence (DNA): TGTGCCAGCAGTACAAACAGGGGGAACACAGATACGCAGTATTTT. Its translation is CASSTNRGNTDTQYF.

This clonotype was seen a handful of times. V gene TRBV27 combines with J gene TRBJ2-2, with D tentatively TRBD2 (5 bases). V gave up 3 bases and J gave up 6 bases, with 17 bases separating them. The CDR3 totals 16 residues. From germline, CDR1 is MNHEY and CDR2 SMNVEV (reference sequence). CDR3 DNA: TGTGCCAGCAGTTTTTTAAGGGAGACAATGCCCGGGGAGCTGTTTTTT. Encoded protein: CASSFLRETMPGELFF.

This sequence joins TRBV4-3 and TRBJ2-3, with D possibly called TRBD1 or TRBD2 (6 bases each). Germline CDR1 is LGHNA and CDR2 is YSLEER. The CDR3 totals 16 residues. V was pared by 2 bases and J by 1 base, with 13 bases between. The CDR3 nucleotides are TGCGCCAGCAGCCAATCCGGGGGCCGCGGCACAGATACGCAGTATTTT. Translating it yields CASSQSGGRGTDTQYF.

This clonotype has just a few counts. V and J are TRBV12-3 or TRBV12-4 and TRBJ2-2; unclear D gene. This CDR3 contains 12 residues. Trimming stripped 5 bases from V and 7 bases from J, with 8 bases between. The CDR3 loop reads CASSRSGGELFF. In DNA, the CDR3 is TGTGCCAGCAGTCGTTCGGGCGGGGAGCTGTTTTTT.

This chain uses TRBV12-5 with TRBJ2-3; D is unresolved. The germline gives CDR1 LGHNT, CDR2 FRNRAP. This CDR3 spans 13 amino acids. V shed 1 base and J shed 1 base, with 3 bases lying between them. CDR3 coding DNA: TGTGCTAGTGGTTTGGGGGGCACAGATACGCAGTATTTT. It is translated as CASGLGGTDTQYF.

Worth noting for this clonotype: The conserved phenylalanine or tryptophan normally closing the CDR3 is absent here, so this likely arose from a read error. The chain uses TRBV6-1 and TRBJ1-1; D might be TRBD1 (6 bases). Trimming left V 11 bases short and J 1 base short, with 17 bases between. CDR1 is MNHNS, CDR2 SASEGT, per germline. This CDR3 contains 14 residues. The CDR3, as DNA: TGTGCCGGTAGGGGAGGACAGTCGAACACTGAAGCTTTCTCT. This encodes CAGRGGQSNTEAFS.

In its sample, this clonotype was seen a few times. The rearrangement joins TRBV2 to TRBJ1-6; TRBD1 matches at 9 bases. The CDR3 consists of 16 residues. The V gene's germline CDR1 is SNHLY and CDR2 FYNNEI. Germline trimming cut 0 bases from V and 6 bases from J; bases unmatched to any gene: 3. CDR3 loop: CASSEAQGAPNSPLHF. The CDR3 DNA sequence: TGTGCCAGCAGTGAAGCACAGGGGGCGCCTAATTCACCCCTCCACTTT.

Points on this clonotype: A much larger clone sits a single nucleotide away, making a read error possible. The V gene is TRBV7-2, the J gene TRBJ2-5; 9 nucleotides agree with TRBD2. CDR3 length equals 20 residues. The V and J ends lost 1 base and 7 bases, in that order; junction bases with no gene match: 22. Germline CDR1 is SGHTA and CDR2 is FQGNSA. Here the CDR3 DNA reads TGTGCCAGCAGCTTAGGTCCCGCCCGGCGGGAGGGCTTCGAGGGAGGGACCCAGTACTTC. Translation: CASSLGPARREGFEGGTQYF.

Concerning this clonotype: A read error may explain this, as a much larger clone is one base away. The chain employs TRBV7-8 and TRBJ1-4; TRBD1 matches 9 bases. The CDR3 extends over 15 amino acids. Germline lookup yields CDR1 SGHVS and CDR2 FQNEAQ. The CDR3: CASSFAGTGFEKLVF. The CDR3 bases are TGTGCCAGCAGCTTTGCCGGGACAGGGTTTGAAAAACTGGTTTTT.